The T cell receptor (beta chain) described here comes from a study of T cell responses to AZD1222 COVID-19 vaccine (dated by TCRdb to about 2021). About the full investigation: A total of under 250 trial participants underwent TCR sequencing, of whom about 210 had received two doses of AZD1222 and roughly 26 had received two doses of the MenACWY control vaccine. Trial participants were enrolled by age into subgroups of 18-55, 56-69 and 70-plus years, and roughly 150, 30 and 60 TCR-sequenced participants, respectively, were included in these subgroups. Results and caveats for the whole study, not just this receptor: Vaccine-associated CD4 TCRs spanned the whole spike protein, with dominant responses in regions 160-218 and 743-854. In the small 56-69-year group, the increase in depth fell short of significance, most likely because of low power. Epitopes outside the regions mutated in the B.1.351 and B.1.1.7 variants were reportedly recognized by nearly half of the unique spike-specific TCRs. Only a handful of AZD1222 recipients were SARS-CoV-2 seropositive at baseline, limiting conclusions about previously exposed vaccinees. Participants were mostly white British and included more females than males, and it was suggested by the authors that clonal diversity may have been underestimated. Spike-specific TCR breadth and depth rose significantly after two AZD1222 doses compared with day 0 and with MenACWY recipients. Because no samples from the day 14 peak response were available, repertoires could be characterized only after the peak T cell response.

The time point label corresponds to: about 28 days (+/-7) after the second vaccine dose. AZD1222 recipients whose second dose came at about 4 weeks and those whose second dose came at about 12 weeks were combined into one group, since spike-specific TCR depth and breadth did not differ between the two schedules. The vaccinee samples were drawn from two UK trials, COV001 and COV002, one of which was a single-blind randomized controlled phase 2/3 trial testing AZD1222 (ChAdOx1 nCoV-19) in healthy adults. Trial participant PBMC samples were collected at day 0 and day 28 after the second dose for TCRbeta chain sequencing. About this clone: This receptor's antigen is unknown. Base-call qualities are not available, and no considerably larger clone is one nucleotide away.

The CDR3 regions of human TCRbeta chains were analyzed by immunosequencing. The authors' analysis ran thus. TCRs in the repertoires were compared against a reference library of SARS-CoV-2-specific TCRs that had been generated with the MIRA antigen-specificity platform. Breadth was defined as the fraction of unique TCRs that were SARS-CoV-2-associated. Depth was defined as the fraction of total T cells that were SARS-CoV-2-associated. Using the MIRA data, every spike-specific TCR was mapped to the spike region that the TCR reacted to and assigned to either a CD4 or a CD8 class. Log10-transformed breadth and depth values were compared by one-way ANOVA with Sidak's multiple comparisons tests. TCRdb took over this immuneACCESS table, retaining in-frame rearrangements with V and J assigned. Such tables are incomplete; in checked studies, under half of the missing clones stem from an unresolved V gene, and the remainder is unexplained. That table furnishes V, J and clone size, whereas the DNA furnished D and trimming. This sample holds 200,000 or so clones; over 85% were observed only once. Roughly 0.99% of the sample comes from the top ten.

CDR1 and CDR2, per the germline V gene, are SNHLY and FYNNEI. The CDR3 runs 12 residues from the cysteine to the phenylalanine. Left in the record is the CDR3 DNA by itself, 36 bases read in frame from the first base. V sheds 3 bases and J sheds 5 bases, leaving 8 bases between their ends. The receptor was derived from an adult who received the AZD1222 COVID-19 vaccine. The sample consisted of peripheral blood, taken 28 days after the second AZD1222 dose. The sequence joins TRBV2 to TRBJ2-7; the D gene identity is not certain. This receptor carries the CDR3 CASSDKDHEQYF. The sequenced DNA is TGTGCCAGCAGTGACAAGGACCACGAGCAGTACTTC.